In its sample, the clone carrying this TCR beta chain was seen a few times. There are 14 residues in the CDR3. Germline CDR1 reads MDHEN; CDR2 reads SYDVKM. The J segment lost 4 bases and the V segment lost 10 bases, leaving 10 bases of the junction unmatched. This sample is part of a study of cytotoxic CD8 clonotypes in ibrutinib-treated CLL. This table comes from immunoSEQ multiplex PCR, and its TCRdb copy is limited to in-frame clones, with some not included. Of hundreds of thousands of clones in the sample, about four fifths were seen once. The chain employs TRBV28 and TRBJ2-1; 7 nucleotides line up with TRBD1. The source material was PBMCs, sampled after 12 months of ibrutinib treatment. The receptor comes from a human donor with chronic lymphocytic leukemia. This CDR3 reads CAIKGTDTYNEQFF. In DNA, the CDR3 is TGTGCCATCAAAGGGACAGACACTTACAATGAGCAGTTCTTC.